This TCR beta chain came from a study of CD8 T cells in ankylosing spondylitis. Findings and limits, study-wide: A TCR beta motif of 7 or 8 highly homologous variants appeared characteristic of ankylosing spondylitis blood.

In germline, CDR1 is SQVTM, CDR2 ANQGSEA. V lost 0 bases, J lost 0 bases, and 8 bases lay in between. The length of the CDR3 is 15 residues. This clonotype showed up just a few times. The antigen remains undetermined. In TCRdb, the 5' RACE reads were re-called with MiXCR into one record per CDR3 protein. The table lists approximately 520,000 distinct CDR3 sequences, approximately 5.3% of them singletons. This rearrangement joins TRBV29-1 to TRBJ2-2; D is unresolved. The sample was blood, either unsorted or a sorted T cell fraction (not recorded which). The sequence was collected from a male donor with ankylosing spondylitis. CDR3 sequence reads: CSVEDWTANTGELFF. DNA of the CDR3: TGCAGCGTTGAAGATTGGACGGCGAACACCGGGGAGCTGTTTTTT.